This is a list of T cell receptor beta chains from one sample in a study of siplizumab effects on memory and regulatory T cells. Sequencing was performed with immunoSEQ multiplex PCR; in TCRdb, only in-frame clones are kept and a portion is missing. The data contain 15,000 to 20,000 clones, 40% to 60% of them singletons. Their cognate antigens are unknown. The sample comprised CFSE-low (dividing) CD4+ T cells sorted from an allogeneic mixed lymphocyte reaction. These receptors came from a human donor in good health; the cells came from an allogeneic mixed lymphocyte reaction. The CDR3 runs from the conserved cysteine through the conserved F or W. The order of the fields is V gene, D gene, J gene, CDR3 protein. D genes are given only for firm matches.

v_call: TRBV11-2
d_call: -
j_call: TRBJ2-5
cdr3_aa: CASSPDRQETQYF

v_call: TRBV18
d_call: TRBD1
j_call: TRBJ1-5
cdr3_aa: CASSPDRGDQPQHF

v_call: TRBV7-2
d_call: TRBD1
j_call: TRBJ2-6
cdr3_aa: CASRVVQGASGANVLTF

v_call: TRBV6-1
d_call: TRBD1
j_call: TRBJ2-3
cdr3_aa: CASNPDRAITDTQYF

v_call: TRBV6-5
d_call: -
j_call: TRBJ2-7
cdr3_aa: CASTSPRGSYEQYF

v_call: TRBV2
d_call: TRBD2
j_call: TRBJ2-1
cdr3_aa: CASRRERGYNEQFF

v_call: TRBV20-1
d_call: -
j_call: TRBJ1-2
cdr3_aa: CSASTGYGYTF

v_call: TRBV7-3
d_call: -
j_call: TRBJ2-3
cdr3_aa: CASSLLRSSDTQYF

v_call: TRBV6-6
d_call: TRBD1
j_call: TRBJ2-5
cdr3_aa: CASSYLTGQGKYF

v_call: TRBV7-9
d_call: TRBD1
j_call: TRBJ2-7
cdr3_aa: CASSPSDRGAYEQYF

v_call: TRBV18
d_call: -
j_call: TRBJ1-1
cdr3_aa: CATSAANTEAFF

v_call: TRBV7-8
d_call: -
j_call: TRBJ2-3
cdr3_aa: CASSLEGITDTQYF

v_call: TRBV7-2
d_call: -
j_call: TRBJ1-6
cdr3_aa: CASSATLDQRYSPLHF